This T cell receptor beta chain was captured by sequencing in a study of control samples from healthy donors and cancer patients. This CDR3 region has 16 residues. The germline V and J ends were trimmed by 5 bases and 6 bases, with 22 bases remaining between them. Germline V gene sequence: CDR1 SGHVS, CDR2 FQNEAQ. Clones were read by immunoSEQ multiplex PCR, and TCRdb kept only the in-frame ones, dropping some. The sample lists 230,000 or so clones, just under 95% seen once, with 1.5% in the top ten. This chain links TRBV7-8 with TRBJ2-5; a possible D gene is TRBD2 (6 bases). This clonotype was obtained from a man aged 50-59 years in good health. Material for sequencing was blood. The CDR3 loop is CASSPGGGAGGKTQYF. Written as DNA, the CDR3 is TGTGCCAGCAGCCCCGGTGGAGGGGCCGGTGGAAAGACCCAGTACTTC.